These T cell receptor beta chains were read from a single sample in a study of cytomegalovirus exposure and HLA in healthy donors. Some clones are missing from TCRdb's copy, which holds only in-frame ones; the method was immunoSEQ multiplex PCR. The repertoire holds over 100,000 clones, with roughly 74% as singletons. Sequences were obtained from PBMCs. The receptor source for this set is a woman aged 25-40 years in good health and CMV-seronegative. CDR3s include the opening cysteine and the closing phenylalanine or tryptophan. The order of the fields is clone size, D gene, V gene, J gene, CDR3 DNA, CDR3 protein. D genes are given only for firm matches. Where a row states a size, it is once, few, many or the class of an expanded clone; other rows omit it.

>NA|NA|TRBV6-5|TRBJ1-2
TGTGCCAGCAGTGGGGAAGGACAGAACTATGGCTACACCTTC
CASSGEGQNYGYTF
>NA|TRBD1|TRBV2|TRBJ1-2
TGTGCCAGCAGGGACTCGGGACAGGCGTCGGCTGGCTACACCTTC
CASRDSGQASAGYTF
>NA|NA|TRBV29-1|TRBJ1-4
TGCAGCGTTCACCTCTCTGGGTCCGGGGATAATGAAAAACTGTTTTTT
CSVHLSGSGDNEKLFF
>NA|TRBD2|TRBV30|TRBJ2-5
TGTGCCTGGGGCGGGGGTTTAGGGACCCAGTACTTC
CAWGGGLGTQYF
>few|TRBD1|TRBV19|TRBJ1-2
TGTGCCAGTAGTATGGGACAGGGGGCGAGAGGCTACACCTTC
CASSMGQGARGYTF
>NA|NA|TRBV6-5|TRBJ1-1
TGTGCCAGCAGTTACCCAGGGACACTTGAAGCTTTCTTT
CASSYPGTLEAFF
>NA|TRBD1|TRBV5-1|TRBJ1-1
TGCGCCAGCAGCTCCAGACAGGGGAACACTGAAGCTTTCTTT
CASSSRQGNTEAFF
>few|NA|TRBV5-1|TRBJ1-1
TGCGCCAGCAGCTCCCTGGGGGGGGTAGGGAACACTGAAGCTTTCTTT
CASSSLGGVGNTEAFF
>few|TRBD2|TRBV7-3|TRBJ2-7
TGTGCCAGCAGCTTAAAGGGCGGGAGGGCGGAAGAGCAGTACTTC
CASSLKGGRAEEQYF
>NA|NA|TRBV19|TRBJ1-1
TGTGCCAGTAGGGTGGGGGGAAGGACTGAAGCTTTCTTT
CASRVGGRTEAFF
>NA|TRBD1|TRBV7-8|TRBJ2-5
TGTGCCAGCAGCTTGACAGGGTCCCAAGAGACCCAGTACTTC
CASSLTGSQETQYF
>NA|TRBD2|TRBV5-6|TRBJ2-2
TGTGCCAGCAGCTTGGAACTAGCGGGGGACACCGGGGAGCTGTTTTTT
CASSLELAGDTGELFF
>once|NA|TRBV21-1|TRBJ2-7
TGTGCCAGCAGCTCCCGGAGGAAGCGGGTCGAGCAGTACTTC
CASSSRRKRVEQYF
>NA|TRBD1|TRBV4-1|TRBJ1-5
TGCGCCAGCAGCCAAACCGGGACAGGTTTGAATCAGCCCCAGCATTTT
CASSQTGTGLNQPQHF
>NA|NA|TRBV6-4|TRBJ1-2
TGTGCCAGCAGTGACTCTATAGGACAGACATACTATGGCTACACCTTC
CASSDSIGQTYYGYTF
>once|NA|TRBV27|TRBJ2-1
TGTGCCAGCAGCAACACCCTCTCCAATGAGCAGTTCTTC
CASSNTLSNEQFF
>once|TRBD2|TRBV7-2|TRBJ2-2
TGTGCCAGCAGAACTAGCGGGGGTAACACCGGGGAGCTGTTTTTT
CASRTSGGNTGELFF
>NA|TRBD1|TRBV7-9|TRBJ2-5
TGTGCCAGCAGCTTGACAGGGGTACTCCAAGAGACCCAGTACTTC
CASSLTGVLQETQYF
>few|NA|TRBV18|TRBJ1-1
TGTGCCAGCTCACCTGGGGGGGTGAACACTGAAGCTTTCTTT
CASSPGGVNTEAFF
>NA|NA|TRBV20-1|TRBJ1-1
TGCAGTGTCCCCCGGGGGACGGGGGCTTTCTTT
CSVPRGTGAFF